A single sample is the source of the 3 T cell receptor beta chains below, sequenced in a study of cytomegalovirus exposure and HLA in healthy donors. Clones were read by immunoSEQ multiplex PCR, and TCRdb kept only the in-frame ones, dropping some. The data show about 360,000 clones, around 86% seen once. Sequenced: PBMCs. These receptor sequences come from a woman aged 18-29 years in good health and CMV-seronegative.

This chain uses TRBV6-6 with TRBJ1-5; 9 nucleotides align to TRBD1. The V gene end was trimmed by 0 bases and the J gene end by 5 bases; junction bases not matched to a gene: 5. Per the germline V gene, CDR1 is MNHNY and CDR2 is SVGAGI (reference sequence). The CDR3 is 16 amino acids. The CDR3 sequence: CASSYSSTGGYQPQHF. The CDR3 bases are TGTGCCAGCAGTTACTCGTCTACAGGGGGCTATCAGCCCCAGCATTTT.

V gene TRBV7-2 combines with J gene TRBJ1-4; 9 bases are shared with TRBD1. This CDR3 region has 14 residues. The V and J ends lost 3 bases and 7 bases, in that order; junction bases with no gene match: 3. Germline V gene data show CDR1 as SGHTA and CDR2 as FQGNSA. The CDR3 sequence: CASSLGTGSEKLFF. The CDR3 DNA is TGTGCCAGCAGCTTGGGGACAGGGAGTGAAAAACTGTTTTTT. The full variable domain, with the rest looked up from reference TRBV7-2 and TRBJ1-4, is GAGVSQSPSNKVTEKGKDVELRCDPISGHTALYWYRQSLGQGLEFLIYFQGNSAPDKSGLPSDRFSAERTGGSVSTLTIQRTQQEDSAVYLCASSLGTGSEKLFFGSGTQLSVL.

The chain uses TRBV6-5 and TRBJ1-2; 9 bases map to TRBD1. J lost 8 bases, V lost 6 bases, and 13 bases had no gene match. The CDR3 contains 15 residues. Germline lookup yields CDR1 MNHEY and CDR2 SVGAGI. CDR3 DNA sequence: TGTGCCAGCAGAGCTCCGGGACAGGGTGTGCGGGGCTACACCTTC. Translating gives CASRAPGQGVRGYTF.